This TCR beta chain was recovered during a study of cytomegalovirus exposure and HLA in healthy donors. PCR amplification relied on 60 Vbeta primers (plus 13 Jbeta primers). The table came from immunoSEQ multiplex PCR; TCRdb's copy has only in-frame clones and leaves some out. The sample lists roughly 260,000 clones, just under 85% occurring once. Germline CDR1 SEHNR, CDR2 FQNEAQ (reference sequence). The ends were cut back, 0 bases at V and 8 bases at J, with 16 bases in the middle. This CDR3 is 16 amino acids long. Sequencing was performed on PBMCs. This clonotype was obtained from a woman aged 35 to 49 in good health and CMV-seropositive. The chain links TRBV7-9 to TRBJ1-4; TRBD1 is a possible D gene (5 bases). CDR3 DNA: TGTGCCAGCAGCTTAGCGGGGGGGGGAACCAGAGAAAAACTGTTTTTT. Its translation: CASSLAGGGTREKLFF.